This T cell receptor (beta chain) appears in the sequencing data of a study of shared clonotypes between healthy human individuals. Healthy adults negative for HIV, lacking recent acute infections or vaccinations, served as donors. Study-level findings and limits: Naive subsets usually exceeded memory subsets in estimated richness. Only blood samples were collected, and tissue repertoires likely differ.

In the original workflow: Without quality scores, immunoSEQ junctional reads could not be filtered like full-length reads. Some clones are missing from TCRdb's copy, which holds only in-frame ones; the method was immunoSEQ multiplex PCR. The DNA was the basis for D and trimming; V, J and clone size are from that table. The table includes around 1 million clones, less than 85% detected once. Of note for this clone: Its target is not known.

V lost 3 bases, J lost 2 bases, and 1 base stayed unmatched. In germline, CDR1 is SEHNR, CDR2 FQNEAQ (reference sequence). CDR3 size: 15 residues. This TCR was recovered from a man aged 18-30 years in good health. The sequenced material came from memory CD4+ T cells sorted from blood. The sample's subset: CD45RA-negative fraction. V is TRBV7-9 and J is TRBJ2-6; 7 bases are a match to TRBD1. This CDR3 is CASSFTGAGANVLTF. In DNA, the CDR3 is TGTGCCAGCAGCTTCACAGGGGCTGGGGCCAACGTCCTGACTTTC.